The entry below describes one TCR beta chain. The method was immunoSEQ multiplex PCR; TCRdb's version includes in-frame clones alone and lacks a portion of them. The top ten hold 0.013% of the sample, which has just under 550,000 clones, around 78% seen once. This sample was taken from a study of shared T cell receptors in the human thymus. V shed 5 bases and J 3 bases; nucleotides not matched to a gene: 14. This CDR3 is 17 amino acids long. Germline V gene sequence: CDR1 SEHNR, CDR2 FQNEAQ (reference sequence). These data were likewise used in another study, on human thymus T cells. That study reports: Resections obtained during corrective heart surgery supplied the thymus tissue. Thymic and blood repertoires showed apparently biased V and J gene usage. Related research described thymic repertoires that were highly overlapping among unrelated individuals.

The receptor's source is a boy in the first two years of life with a congenital heart defect. The chain joins TRBV7-9 to TRBJ2-7; 9 bases line up with TRBD2. The sequenced sample consisted of thymocytes. This CDR3 is CASSPRGPSGTNYEQYF. CDR3 bases: TGTGCCAGCAGCCCCAGAGGGCCTAGCGGGACCAACTACGAGCAGTACTTC.